What follows is one T cell receptor beta chain and its context. As yet, its antigen is unknown. These data come from a study of early T cells in non-severe SARS-CoV-2 infection. Study summary: The study sequenced bulk RNA from unsorted whole blood, with chains unpaired.

Study-wide results and caveats: There was a bias toward anti-spike CD8 responses in VDJdb matching, which missed private and CD4 specificities.

Trimming left V 4 bases short and J 2 bases short, with 9 bases between. The CDR3 totals 14 residues. Germline V gene sequence: CDR1 SNHLY, CDR2 FYNNEI. TCRdb recomputed calls from the 5' RACE reads with MiXCR, one row per CDR3 protein. The top ten clones hold nearly 6% of a sample with 65,000 to 80,000 distinct CDR3 sequences, 13% of them seen once. The chain employs TRBV2 and TRBJ1-5; D possibly corresponds to TRBD1 (5 bases). This sequence originates from an adult who was a healthcare worker with PCR-confirmed SARS-CoV-2 infection or an uninfected control (not recorded which). Input material: whole blood. Written as DNA, the CDR3 is TGTGCCAGCAGTGGAACAGGCCGCAATCAGCCCCAGCATTTT. Encoded protein: CASSGTGRNQPQHF.